This T cell receptor (beta chain) stems from a study of T-cell reconstitution after alpha-beta-depleted transplantation in children (dated by TCRdb to the mid-2010s). With respect to the entire study: Using TCR repertoire profiling, the study quantitatively followed how T-cell immune reconstitution unfolded in children after TCRalphabeta/CD19-depleted allogeneic hematopoietic cell transplantation.

This specimen's treatment or condition label, per the study, means: allogeneic hematopoietic cell transplantation with graft depleted of TCRalphabeta T cells and CD19 B cells. TCRalphabeta/CD19-depleted allogeneic hematopoietic cell grafts were given to the transplant recipients, all of whom were children. The protocol used for the library was PCR. This sample was sequenced with an Illumina HiSeq 2500. To normalize quantification of the TCRbeta repertoire, the TCR libraries were built with molecular barcoding that relied on unique molecular identifiers. Clones were called with MiXCR by TCRdb after fastp trimmed the public reads at Q25, and only in-frame beta chains were retained. Rows matching on CDR3 protein sequence are summarized as one entry with the most common DNA and genes. For this sample there are just over 950,000 distinct CDR3 sequences; around 30% appear just once. Roughly 31% of the sample belongs to the ten largest clones.

CDR1 and CDR2 (SNHLY, FYNNEI) derive from the germline V gene. V drops 3 bases and J drops 1 base, leaving 12 bases in between. The CDR3 holds 15 amino acids from the cysteine to the phenylalanine. Of the read, only the CDR3 DNA is kept; its 45 bases are in frame from base 1. Results and caveats for the whole study, not just this receptor: The frequencies of hyperexpanded clones fell over the following months, and after one year, T-cell counts and TCRbeta diversity were mostly attributed to newly produced T cells. Apparently early alphabetaT-cell count recovery about two months after transplant reportedly relied on only several hundred rapidly expanded clones derived from non-depleted graft cells. The high TCRbeta diversity at day 60 in some patients was ascribed to recipient T cells and intrathymic progenitors that had survived conditioning.

This clonotype was observed a few times. The target of this receptor is not known. Per-base qualities were not stored, and no clone one base away is much larger. The rearrangement combines TRBV2 with TRBJ2-5; no D gene is confidently identified. This receptor was identified in a boy in the first two years of life who had a stem cell transplant for SCID, so the T cells may come from the graft donor. The material was PBMCs, mostly from graft donor cells, obtained 360 days after TCRalphabeta/CD19-depleted stem cell transplant. The CDR3 reads CASSEWGQSQETQYF. At the DNA level, the sequence is TGTGCCAGCAGTGAGTGGGGTCAGAGCCAAGAGACCCAGTACTTC.